This T cell receptor beta chain was documented in a study of cytomegalovirus exposure and HLA in healthy donors. Germline CDR1 reads PRHDT; CDR2 reads FYEKMQ (reference sequence). This CDR3 spans 14 amino acids. V lost 3 bases, J lost 8 bases, and 9 bases stayed unmatched. The PCR employed 60 Vbeta primers together with 13 Jbeta primers. This table comes from immunoSEQ multiplex PCR, and its TCRdb copy is limited to in-frame clones, with some not included. The sample carries around 100,000 clones, roughly 85% recorded once. Nominally healthy donors provided the samples, though records likely missed some immune exposures. Study results and limitations: In a later analysis, most CMV-associated TCR beta chains appeared HLA-restricted.

Comments on this clone: Its antigen is unidentified.

This sequence originates from a young man in good health and CMV-seropositive. The chain carries TRBV13 and TRBJ1-2; 7 bases are a match to TRBD1. Material: PBMCs. The CDR3 loop reads CASSFSGGLGGYTF. The CDR3 coding sequence is TGTGCCAGCAGCTTCTCAGGGGGACTGGGCGGCTACACCTTC.